This is a list of T cell receptor beta chains from one sample in a study of CD8+ T cells in alopecia areata. The repertoire was sequenced with immunoSEQ multiplex PCR; TCRdb's copy has only in-frame clones and lacks some. The profile shows approximately 220,000 clones, around two fifths of them singletons. Sequencing used CD4+ T cells sorted from blood, obtained between weeks 30 and 35, from a patient treated with tofacitinib. Receptors were obtained from a human donor with alopecia areata. CDR3s include the opening cysteine and the closing phenylalanine or tryptophan. The order of the fields is V gene, CDR3 length, clone size, J gene, D gene, CDR3 protein, CDR3 DNA. D genes are given only for firm matches. Only some rows state a clone size, as once, few, many or a class for expanded clones.

TRBV7-9,15,few,TRBJ2-7,-,CASSLALEGVYEQYF,TGTGCCAGCAGCTTAGCCCTGGAGGGGGTCTACGAGCAGTACTTC
TRBV6-1,13,few,TRBJ2-7,-,CASNLDGSYEQYF,TGTGCCAGCAACCTCGACGGCTCCTACGAGCAGTACTTC
TRBV6-5,12,-,TRBJ2-3,-,CASSETGDTQYF,TGTGCCAGCAGTGAGACTGGGGATACGCAGTATTTT
TRBV15,13,-,TRBJ1-2,-,CATSRDGSYGYTF,TGTGCCACCAGCAGAGATGGCAGCTATGGCTACACCTTC
TRBV9,15,-,TRBJ1-2,-,CASSVDLGAGYGYTF,TGTGCCAGCAGCGTAGACCTGGGGGCAGGCTATGGCTACACCTTC
TRBV5-1,14,-,TRBJ1-2,TRBD1,CASSLDRGGYGYTF,TGCGCCAGCAGCTTGGACAGGGGTGGCTATGGCTACACCTTC
TRBV5-1,15,many,TRBJ2-2,-,CASSSRQGGTGELFF,TGCGCCAGCAGCTCCCGACAGGGAGGGACCGGGGAGCTGTTTTTT
TRBV9,14,few,TRBJ2-3,-,CASSVYAAPGTQYF,TGTGCCAGCAGCGTTTATGCGGCTCCCGGTACGCAGTATTTT
TRBV7-9,14,few,TRBJ2-1,-,CASSSKSSGGEQFF,TGTGCCAGCAGCTCCAAGAGTTCCGGGGGTGAGCAGTTCTTC
TRBV5-4,15,few,TRBJ2-5,-,CASSSPTVSKETQYF,TGTGCCAGCAGCTCCCCGACAGTAAGCAAGGAGACCCAGTACTTC
TRBV6-1,14,few,TRBJ1-1,TRBD1,CASSEARTGREAFF,TGTGCCAGCAGTGAAGCGCGGACAGGGCGCGAAGCTTTCTTT
TRBV29-1,16,-,TRBJ2-3,TRBD2,CSVEGERGGRADTQYF,TGCAGCGTTGAAGGGGAACGGGGGGGCCGGGCAGATACGCAGTATTTT
TRBV4-1,18,many,TRBJ2-7,TRBD2,CASSQPRLAGGPGGEQYF,TGCGCCAGCAGCCAGCCCCGGCTAGCGGGAGGGCCCGGAGGCGAGCAGTACTTC
TRBV5-5,16,few,TRBJ2-1,-,CASSLLGIESYNEQFF,TGTGCCAGCAGCTTGTTGGGGATAGAATCCTACAATGAGCAGTTCTTC
TRBV4-1,15,-,TRBJ2-5,TRBD2,CASSQLGLGGETQYF,TGCGCCAGCAGCCAACTGGGACTAGGAGGGGAGACCCAGTACTTC
TRBV30,14,-,TRBJ2-3,-,CASEGLYGTDTQYF,TGTGCCTCTGAAGGTTTATATGGAACAGATACGCAGTATTTT
TRBV6-6,16,-,TRBJ1-6,-,CASSYSEAGKGSPLHF,TGTGCCAGCAGTTACTCGGAGGCAGGGAAGGGTTCACCCCTCCACTTT
TRBV27,13,-,TRBJ2-7,-,CASGQGSSYEQYF,TGTGCCAGCGGCCAGGGGAGCTCCTACGAGCAGTACTTC
TRBV9,16,-,TRBJ1-5,-,CASILTGPARGQPQHF,TGTGCCAGCATCCTCACCGGCCCGGCCAGAGGTCAGCCCCAGCATTTT
TRBV7-8,15,-,TRBJ1-4,-,CASSLLQRVNEKLFF,TGTGCCAGCAGCTTATTGCAACGGGTCAATGAAAAACTGTTTTTT
TRBV7-7,14,-,TRBJ2-2,-,CASSPDGYTGELFF,TGTGCTAGCAGTCCGGACGGTTACACCGGGGAGCTGTTTTTT
TRBV4-1,14,-,TRBJ2-5,-,CASSQAPREETQYF,TGCGCCAGCAGCCAAGCCCCGCGGGAAGAGACCCAGTACTTC
TRBV9,13,few,TRBJ2-1,TRBD2,CASMRTSGNEQFF,TGTGCCAGCATGCGGACTAGCGGCAATGAGCAGTTCTTC
TRBV9,14,-,TRBJ2-7,-,CASSAGPLGGEQYF,TGTGCCAGCAGCGCAGGTCCGTTAGGGGGCGAGCAGTACTTC
TRBV7-9,13,-,TRBJ2-7,TRBD2,CASSVWTSNEQYF,TGTGCCAGCAGCGTTTGGACTAGCAACGAGCAGTACTTC
TRBV18,14,-,TRBJ1-5,-,CASSTRTDNQPQHF,TGTGCCAGCTCAACCAGGACAGATAATCAGCCCCAGCATTTT
TRBV4-2,15,once,TRBJ1-4,-,CASSQDKQGSVKLFF,TGTGCCAGCAGCCAAGATAAACAGGGAAGCGTAAAACTGTTTTTT
TRBV30,15,few,TRBJ2-3,TRBD2,CAWSVVAGGVDTQYF,TGTGCCTGGAGTGTTGTAGCGGGAGGCGTAGATACGCAGTATTTT
TRBV7-9,14,-,TRBJ1-1,-,CASSPNLQNTEAFF,TGTGCCAGCAGCCCGAACCTCCAGAATACTGAAGCTTTCTTT
TRBV29-1,13,few,TRBJ2-3,-,CSVAGRAKDTQYF,TGCAGCGTTGCGGGCAGGGCGAAAGATACGCAGTATTTT
TRBV30,16,-,TRBJ1-4,-,CAWSHPGSATNEKLFF,TGTGCCTGGAGTCACCCAGGATCAGCAACTAATGAAAAACTGTTTTTT
TRBV4-2,18,-,TRBJ1-1,-,CASSQAAIVSGRGTEAFF,TGTGCCAGCAGCCAAGCAGCTATAGTGTCAGGGCGGGGCACTGAAGCTTTCTTT
TRBV29-1,14,once,TRBJ2-2,-,CSVGSRSNTGELFF,TGCAGCGTTGGTAGCAGATCGAACACCGGGGAGCTGTTTTTT
TRBV7-6,15,-,TRBJ1-5,-,CASSLGTSRNQPQHF,TGTGCCAGCAGCTTAGGGACATCTCGAAATCAGCCCCAGCATTTT
TRBV18,13,-,TRBJ2-7,-,CASSRGGPYEQYF,TGTGCCAGCTCACGAGGGGGACCCTACGAGCAGTACTTC
TRBV5-6,19,-,TRBJ2-6,TRBD1,CASSSLPGQGYSGANVLTF,TGTGCCAGCAGCTCATTACCGGGACAGGGGTACTCTGGGGCCAACGTCCTGACTTTC
TRBV2,13,-,TRBJ2-7,-,CASMTVFSYEQYF,TGTGCCAGCATGACAGTGTTCTCCTACGAGCAGTACTTC
TRBV27,12,-,TRBJ1-1,-,CASSFGNTEAFF,TGTGCCAGCAGTTTCGGAAACACTGAAGCTTTCTTT
TRBV5-1,12,-,TRBJ2-5,TRBD1,CASQGTAETQYF,TGCGCCAGCCAAGGGACAGCGGAGACCCAGTACTTC
TRBV5-6,17,few,TRBJ1-4,TRBD1,CASSLGTGGLANEKLFF,TGTGCCAGCAGCTTGGGGACAGGGGGCCTGGCTAATGAAAAACTGTTTTTT
TRBV2,14,few,TRBJ2-7,TRBD2,CASSVLAGGYEQYF,TGTGCCAGCAGTGTACTAGCGGGAGGTTACGAGCAGTACTTC
TRBV2,14,-,TRBJ1-2,TRBD1,CASTLTGVNYGYTF,TGTGCCAGCACTCTGACAGGGGTTAACTATGGCTACACCTTC
TRBV7-9,11,few,TRBJ1-1,TRBD1,CASRSTGAAFF,TGTGCCAGCAGATCGACAGGGGCGGCTTTCTTT
TRBV18,14,-,TRBJ2-3,TRBD2,CASSPRGRSDTQYF,TGTGCCAGCTCACCTCGCGGGAGGTCAGATACGCAGTATTTT
TRBV7-6,17,few,TRBJ2-5,TRBD2,CASSLHPTSEGGETQYF,TGTGCCAGCAGCTTACATCCGACTAGCGAAGGGGGAGAGACCCAGTACTTC
TRBV19,14,-,TRBJ2-1,-,CASTLDSFDNEQFF,TGTGCCAGTACGCTGGATAGTTTCGACAATGAGCAGTTCTTC
TRBV12-5,13,-,TRBJ1-2,-,CASALGGFYGYTF,TGTGCTAGTGCTTTAGGGGGTTTCTATGGCTACACCTTC
TRBV2,13,-,TRBJ1-1,-,CASTRTAGTEAFF,TGTGCCAGCACCCGGACAGCAGGGACTGAAGCTTTCTTT
TRBV5-4,14,-,TRBJ1-2,TRBD1,CASSLPDRGHGYTF,TGTGCCAGCAGCTTGCCGGACAGGGGCCATGGCTACACCTTC
TRBV5-4,13,few,TRBJ2-7,-,CAFRGSLWDEQYF,TGTGCCTTCCGTGGGTCCCTCTGGGACGAGCAGTACTTC
TRBV19,15,many,TRBJ2-7,TRBD2,CASSSPGLATYEQYF,TGTGCCAGTAGTTCCCCGGGACTAGCGACCTACGAGCAGTACTTC
TRBV4-2,20,few,TRBJ2-1,-,CASSQDPGTASSVAYNEQFF,TGTGCCAGCAGCCAAGATCCTGGAACCGCCAGCAGCGTCGCCTACAATGAGCAGTTCTTC
TRBV27,12,-,TRBJ2-3,-,CASSFPPNTQYF,TGTGCCAGCAGTTTCCCCCCGAATACGCAGTATTTT
TRBV29-1,13,many,TRBJ2-3,-,CSSRGARTDTQYF,TGCAGTTCCAGGGGGGCGAGGACAGATACGCAGTATTTT
TRBV6-5,15,-,TRBJ1-1,TRBD1,CASSRKPTGRTEAFF,TGTGCCAGCAGCCGCAAACCGACAGGGAGGACTGAAGCTTTCTTT
TRBV6-1,14,few,TRBJ2-5,TRBD2,CASTTSGRGETQYF,TGTGCCAGCACGACTAGCGGGAGGGGAGAGACCCAGTACTTC
TRBV2,18,-,TRBJ1-6,-,CASSPQKRGAGRESPLHF,TGTGCCAGCAGTCCCCAAAAGCGGGGGGCAGGAAGGGAGTCACCCCTCCACTTT
TRBV6-1,13,-,TRBJ1-2,-,CASRDGWAEGYTF,TGTGCCAGCAGGGATGGATGGGCGGAGGGCTACACCTTC
TRBV2,11,many,TRBJ1-1,-,CASWENTEAFF,TGTGCCAGCTGGGAGAACACTGAAGCTTTCTTT